These 6 T cell receptor beta chains came from one sample sequenced in a study of blood T cell repertoires in COVID-19. Sequenced by immunoSEQ multiplex PCR; TCRdb stores in-frame clones only, minus some. Of some 340,000 clones in the sample, around four fifths were seen once. Specimen: peripheral blood. These receptors all stem from a man aged 25-45 years with active or convalescent COVID-19.

The rearrangement uses TRBV7-3 and TRBJ2-3; 12 bases map to TRBD1. CDR1 SGHTA and CDR2 FQGTGA come from the germline V gene. V was clipped by 4 bases and J by 9 bases; unmatched bases: 5. This CDR3 comprises 14 residues. CDR3 DNA sequence: TGTGCCAGCAGCTCTGGGACAGGGGGCGGGACGCAGTATTTT. Protein: CASSSGTGGGTQYF.

In this sample, this clone turned up once. CDR3 protein: CASGLRDTQETQYF. The CDR3 DNA reads as TGTGCTAGTGGTTTGAGGGACACCCAAGAGACCCAGTACTTC. The chain couples TRBV12-5 to TRBJ2-5; possibly TRBD1 for D (6 bases). The CDR3 has 14 residues. Germline-derived CDR1 and CDR2 are LGHNT and FRNRAP. Trimming stripped 2 bases from V and 1 base from J, with 8 bases between. Supplemented by reference TRBV12-5 and TRBJ2-5, the full variable domain reads DARVTQTPRHKVTEMGQEVTMRCQPILGHNTVFWYRQTMMQGLELLAYFRNRAPLDDSGMPKDRFSAEMPDATLATLKIQPSEPRDSAVYFCASGLRDTQETQYFGPGTRLLVL.

The rearrangement uses TRBV27 and TRBJ2-7; the match to TRBD2 covers 8 bases. The length of the CDR3 is 16 residues. CDR1 is MNHEY, CDR2 SMNVEV, per germline (reference sequence). Trimming cost V 6 bases and J 4 bases; bases outside gene matches: 14. In DNA, the CDR3 is TGTGCCAGCAGCCCCCTCGGGGAGCGGGAGTTTTACGAGCAGTACTTC. Encoded protein: CASSPLGEREFYEQYF.

This chain uses TRBV5-1 with TRBJ1-1, with D hard to call. Germline values: CDR1 SGHRS, CDR2 YFSETQ. V shed 0 bases and J shed 1 base, with 16 bases lying between them. CDR3 size: 17 residues. The CDR3 here is CASSLGSLKPRNTEAFF. The DNA for the CDR3 is TGCGCCAGCAGCTTGGGATCCCTCAAACCGCGGAACACTGAAGCTTTCTTT.

V gene TRBV7-3 combines with J gene TRBJ1-1; no reliable D call. V shed 5 bases and J shed 1 base, with 8 bases lying between them. Germline loops: CDR1 SGHTA, CDR2 FQGTGA. The CDR3 sequence is 13 residues long. CDR3 protein: CASSTTSNTEAFF. As DNA, the CDR3 is TGTGCCAGCAGCACCACATCGAACACTGAAGCTTTCTTT.

The chain combines TRBV6-5 with TRBJ2-1, with D maybe TRBD2 (6 bases). V gave up 11 bases and J gave up 6 bases, with 20 bases separating them. CDR1 MNHEY and CDR2 SVGAGI come from the germline V gene. The CDR3 is made up of 14 amino acids. This CDR3 is CAASGGAIGNEQFF. CDR3 DNA: TGTGCCGCCAGCGGAGGGGCCATCGGCAATGAGCAGTTCTTC.